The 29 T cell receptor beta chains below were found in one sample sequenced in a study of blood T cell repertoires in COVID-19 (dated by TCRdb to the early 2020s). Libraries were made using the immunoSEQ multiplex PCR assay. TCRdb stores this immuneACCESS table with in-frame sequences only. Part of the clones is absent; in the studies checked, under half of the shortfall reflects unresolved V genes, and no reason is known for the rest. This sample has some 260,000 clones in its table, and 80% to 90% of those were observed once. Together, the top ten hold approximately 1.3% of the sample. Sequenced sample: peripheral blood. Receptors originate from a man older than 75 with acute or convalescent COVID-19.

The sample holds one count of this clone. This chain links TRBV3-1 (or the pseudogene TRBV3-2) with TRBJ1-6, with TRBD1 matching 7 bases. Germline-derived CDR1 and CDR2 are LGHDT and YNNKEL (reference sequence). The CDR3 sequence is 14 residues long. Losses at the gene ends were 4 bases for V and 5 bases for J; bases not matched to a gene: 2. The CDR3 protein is CASSRGQDNSPLHF. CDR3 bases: TGTGCCAGCAGCCGCGGACAGGATAATTCACCCCTCCACTTT.

CDR3 region: CASSLNGQGGAGYTF. The CDR3 nucleotides are TGTGCCAGCAGCCTGAATGGACAGGGGGGAGCTGGCTACACCTTC. This chain joins TRBV7-3 and TRBJ1-2, with 10 positions matching TRBD1. Germline V lookup: CDR1 SGHTA, CDR2 FQGTGA. With V trimmed by 5 bases and J by 7 bases, 10 bases remained unmatched. The CDR3 extends over 15 amino acids.

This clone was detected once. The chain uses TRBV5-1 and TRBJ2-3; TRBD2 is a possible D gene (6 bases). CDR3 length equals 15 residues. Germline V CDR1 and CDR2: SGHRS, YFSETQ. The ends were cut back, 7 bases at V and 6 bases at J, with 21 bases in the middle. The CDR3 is CASGPNWAGGDTQYF. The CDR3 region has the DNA TGCGCCAGCGGTCCGAACTGGGCTGGGGGGGATACGCAGTATTTT.

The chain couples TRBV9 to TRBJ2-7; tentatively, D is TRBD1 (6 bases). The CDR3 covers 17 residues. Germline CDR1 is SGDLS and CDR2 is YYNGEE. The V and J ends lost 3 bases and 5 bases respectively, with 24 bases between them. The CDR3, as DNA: TGTGCCAGCAGCGCAGCCCCACAGGGAAGAGTTGCCAACGAGCAGTACTTC. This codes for CASSAAPQGRVANEQYF.

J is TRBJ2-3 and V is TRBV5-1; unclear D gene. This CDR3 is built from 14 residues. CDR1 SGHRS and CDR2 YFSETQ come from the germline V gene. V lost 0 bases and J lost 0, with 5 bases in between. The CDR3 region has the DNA TGCGCCAGCAGCTTGGACAGTAGCACAGATACGCAGTATTTT. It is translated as CASSLDSSTDTQYF.

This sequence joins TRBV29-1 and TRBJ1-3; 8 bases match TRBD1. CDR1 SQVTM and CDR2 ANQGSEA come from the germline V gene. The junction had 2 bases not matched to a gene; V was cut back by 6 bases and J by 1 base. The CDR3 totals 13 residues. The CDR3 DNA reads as TGCAGCGTCGGGACAGGATCTGGAAACACCATATATTTT. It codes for CSVGTGSGNTIYF.

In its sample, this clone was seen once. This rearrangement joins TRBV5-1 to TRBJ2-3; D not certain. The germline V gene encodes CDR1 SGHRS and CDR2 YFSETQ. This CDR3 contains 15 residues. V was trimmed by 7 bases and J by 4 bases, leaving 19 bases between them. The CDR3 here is CASYLETKLSDTQYF. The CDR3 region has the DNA TGCGCCAGCTACCTGGAGACCAAGCTCTCAGATACGCAGTATTTT. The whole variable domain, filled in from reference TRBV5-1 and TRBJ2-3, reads KAGVTQTPRYLIKTRGQQVTLSCSPISGHRSVSWYQQTPGQGLQFLFEYFSETQRNKGNFPGRFSGRQFSNSRSEMNVSTLELGDSALYLCASYLETKLSDTQYFGPGTRLTVL.

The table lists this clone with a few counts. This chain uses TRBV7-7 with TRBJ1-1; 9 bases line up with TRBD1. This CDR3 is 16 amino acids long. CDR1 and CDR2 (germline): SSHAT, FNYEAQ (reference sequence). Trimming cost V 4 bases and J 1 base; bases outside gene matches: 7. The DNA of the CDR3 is TGTGCCAGCAGCTCCTCCGGGACAGGGAAGAACACTGAAGCTTTCTTT. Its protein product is CASSSSGTGKNTEAFF.

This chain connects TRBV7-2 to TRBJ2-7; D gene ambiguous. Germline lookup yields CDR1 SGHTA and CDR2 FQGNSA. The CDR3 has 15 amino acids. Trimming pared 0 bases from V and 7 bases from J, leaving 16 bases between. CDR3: CASSLARRTADEQYF. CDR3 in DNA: TGTGCCAGCAGCTTAGCGAGGAGAACTGCTGATGAGCAGTACTTC.

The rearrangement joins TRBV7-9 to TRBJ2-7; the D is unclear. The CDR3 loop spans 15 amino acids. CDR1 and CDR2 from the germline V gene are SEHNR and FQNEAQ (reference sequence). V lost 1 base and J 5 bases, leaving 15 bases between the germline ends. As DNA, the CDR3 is TGTGCCAGCAGCTTAGAAGTCCACGCCCCGGACGAGCAGTACTTC. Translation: CASSLEVHAPDEQYF.

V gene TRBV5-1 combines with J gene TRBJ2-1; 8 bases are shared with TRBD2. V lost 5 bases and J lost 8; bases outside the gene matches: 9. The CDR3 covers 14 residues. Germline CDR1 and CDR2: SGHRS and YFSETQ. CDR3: CASRNAGGGDEQFF. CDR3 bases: TGCGCCAGCAGGAATGCGGGAGGTGGTGATGAGCAGTTCTTC.

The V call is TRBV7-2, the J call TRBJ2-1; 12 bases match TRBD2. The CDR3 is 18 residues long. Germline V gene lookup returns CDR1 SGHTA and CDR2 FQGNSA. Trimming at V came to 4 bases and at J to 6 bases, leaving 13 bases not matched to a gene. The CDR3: CASSSVGTSGPIRNEQFF. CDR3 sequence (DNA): TGTGCCAGCAGCTCGGTAGGGACTAGCGGGCCCATTCGCAATGAGCAGTTCTTC.

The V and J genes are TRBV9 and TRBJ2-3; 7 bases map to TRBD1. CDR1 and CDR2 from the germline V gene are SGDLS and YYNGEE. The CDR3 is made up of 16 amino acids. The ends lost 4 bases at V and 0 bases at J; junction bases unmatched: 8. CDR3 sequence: CASSPRGTASTDTQYF. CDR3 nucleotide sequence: TGTGCCAGCAGCCCTCGTGGGACAGCCAGCACAGATACGCAGTATTTT.

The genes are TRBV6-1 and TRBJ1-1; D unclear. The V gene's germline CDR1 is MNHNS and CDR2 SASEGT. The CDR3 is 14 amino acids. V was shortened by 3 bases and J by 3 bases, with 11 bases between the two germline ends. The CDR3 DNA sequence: TGTGCCAGCAGTGAGGGTCTGAGGGACACTGAAGCTTTCTTT. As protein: CASSEGLRDTEAFF.

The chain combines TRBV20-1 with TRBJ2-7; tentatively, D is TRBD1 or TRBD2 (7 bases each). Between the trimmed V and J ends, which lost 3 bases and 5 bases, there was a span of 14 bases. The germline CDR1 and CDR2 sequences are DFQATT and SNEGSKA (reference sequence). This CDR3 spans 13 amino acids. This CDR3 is CSASGRGLNEQYF. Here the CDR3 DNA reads TGCAGTGCTAGTGGGAGGGGGCTCAACGAGCAGTACTTC.

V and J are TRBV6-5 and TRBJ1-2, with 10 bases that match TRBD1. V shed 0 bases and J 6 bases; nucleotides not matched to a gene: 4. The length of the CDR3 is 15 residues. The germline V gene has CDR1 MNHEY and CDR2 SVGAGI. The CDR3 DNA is TGTGCCAGCAGTTACTCGAGACAGGGGGCCGATGGCTACACCTTC. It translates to CASSYSRQGADGYTF.

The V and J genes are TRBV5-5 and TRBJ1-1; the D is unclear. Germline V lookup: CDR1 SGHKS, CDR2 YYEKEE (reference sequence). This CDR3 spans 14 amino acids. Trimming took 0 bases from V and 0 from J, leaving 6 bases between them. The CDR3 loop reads CASSLGHLNTEAFF. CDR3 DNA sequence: TGTGCCAGCAGCTTGGGACACTTGAACACTGAAGCTTTCTTT.

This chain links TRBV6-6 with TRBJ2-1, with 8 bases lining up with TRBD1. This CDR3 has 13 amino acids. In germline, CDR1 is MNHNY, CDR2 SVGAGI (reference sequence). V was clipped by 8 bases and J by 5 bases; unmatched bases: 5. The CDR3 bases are TGTGCCAGCTCGGACAGGGTCGACAATGAGCAGTTCTTC. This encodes CASSDRVDNEQFF.

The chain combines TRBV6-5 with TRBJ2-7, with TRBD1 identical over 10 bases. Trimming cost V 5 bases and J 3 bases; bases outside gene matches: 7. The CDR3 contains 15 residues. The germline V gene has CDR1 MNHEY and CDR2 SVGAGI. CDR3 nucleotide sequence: TGTGCCAGCAGTAGTCCGGGACAGGGGCGCTACGAGCAGTACTTC. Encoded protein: CASSSPGQGRYEQYF.

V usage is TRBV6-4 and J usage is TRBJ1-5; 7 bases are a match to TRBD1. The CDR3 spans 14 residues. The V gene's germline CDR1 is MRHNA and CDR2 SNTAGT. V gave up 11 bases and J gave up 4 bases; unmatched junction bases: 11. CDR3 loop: CARTPGQYNQPQHF. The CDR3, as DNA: TGTGCCCGAACACCGGGACAGTATAATCAGCCCCAGCATTTT.

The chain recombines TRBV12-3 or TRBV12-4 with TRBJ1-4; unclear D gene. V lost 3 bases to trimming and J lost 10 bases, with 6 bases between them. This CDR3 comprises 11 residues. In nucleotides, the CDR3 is TGTGCCAGCAGTTTCGGTCGAAAACTGTTTTTT. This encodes CASSFGRKLFF.

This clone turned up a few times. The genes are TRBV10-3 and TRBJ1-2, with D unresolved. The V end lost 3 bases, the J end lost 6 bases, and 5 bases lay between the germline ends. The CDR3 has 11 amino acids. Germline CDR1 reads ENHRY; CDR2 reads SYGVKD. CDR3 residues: CAISESDGYTF. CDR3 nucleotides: TGTGCCATCAGTGAATCCGATGGCTACACCTTC.

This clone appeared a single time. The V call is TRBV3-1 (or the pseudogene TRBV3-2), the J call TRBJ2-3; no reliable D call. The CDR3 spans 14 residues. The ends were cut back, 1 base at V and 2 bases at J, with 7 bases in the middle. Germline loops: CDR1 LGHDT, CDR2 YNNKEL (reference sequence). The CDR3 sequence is CASSQVRNTDTQYF. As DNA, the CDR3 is TGTGCCAGCAGCCAAGTGAGAAACACAGATACGCAGTATTTT.

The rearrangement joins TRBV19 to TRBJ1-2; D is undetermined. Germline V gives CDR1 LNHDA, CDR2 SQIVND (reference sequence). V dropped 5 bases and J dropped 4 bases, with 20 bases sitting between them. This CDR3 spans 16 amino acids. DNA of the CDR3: TGTGCCAGTAGTCCGGACTTCGGGAGGGAGGTCTATGGCTACACCTTC. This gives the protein CASSPDFGREVYGYTF.

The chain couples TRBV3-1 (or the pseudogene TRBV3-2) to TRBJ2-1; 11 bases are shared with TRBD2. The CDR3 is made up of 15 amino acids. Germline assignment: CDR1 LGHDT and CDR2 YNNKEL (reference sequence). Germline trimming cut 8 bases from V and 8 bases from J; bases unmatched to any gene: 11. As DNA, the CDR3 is TGTGCCAGCGCCCGGGCGACTAGCGGGATTGATGAGCAGTTCTTC. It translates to CASARATSGIDEQFF.

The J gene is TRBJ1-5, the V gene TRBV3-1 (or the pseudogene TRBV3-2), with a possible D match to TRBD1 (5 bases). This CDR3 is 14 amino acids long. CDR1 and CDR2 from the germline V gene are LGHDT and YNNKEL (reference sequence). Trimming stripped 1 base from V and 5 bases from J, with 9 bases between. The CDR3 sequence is CASSQGGGHQPQHF. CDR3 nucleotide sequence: TGTGCCAGCAGCCAAGGGGGGGGTCATCAGCCCCAGCATTTT.

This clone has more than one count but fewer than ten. CDR3 residues: CASSSGLAGEEQYF. CDR3 coding DNA: TGTGCCAGCAGCTCGGGACTAGCGGGAGAAGAGCAGTACTTC. This chain links TRBV11-3 with TRBJ2-7; 14 bases fit TRBD2. The ends lost 4 bases at V and 7 bases at J; junction bases unmatched: 3. Germline V CDR1 and CDR2: SGHNT, YENEEA. This CDR3 spans 14 amino acids.

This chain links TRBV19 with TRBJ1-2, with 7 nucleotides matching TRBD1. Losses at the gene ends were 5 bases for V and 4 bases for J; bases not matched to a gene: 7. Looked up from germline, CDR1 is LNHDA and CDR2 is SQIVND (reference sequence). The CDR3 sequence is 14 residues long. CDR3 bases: TGTGCCAGTAGTCCGACGACAGGGACCTATGGCTACACCTTC. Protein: CASSPTTGTYGYTF.

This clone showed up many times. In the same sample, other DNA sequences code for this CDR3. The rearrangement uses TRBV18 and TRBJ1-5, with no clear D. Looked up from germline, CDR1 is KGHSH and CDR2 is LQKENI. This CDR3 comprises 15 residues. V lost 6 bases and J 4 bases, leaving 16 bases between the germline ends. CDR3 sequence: CASSPSGDGNQPQHF. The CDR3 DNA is TGTGCCAGCTCGCCGTCCGGGGATGGGAATCAGCCCCAGCATTTT. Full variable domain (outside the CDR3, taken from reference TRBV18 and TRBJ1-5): NAGVMQNPRHLVRRRGQEARLRCSPMKGHSHVYWYRQLPEEGLKFMVYLQKENIIDESGMPKERFSAEFPKEGPSILRIQQVVRGDSAAYFCASSPSGDGNQPQHFGDGTRLSIL.